This T cell receptor beta chain was obtained from a study of blood T cells in healthy people across ages. The V gene's germline CDR1 is WNHNN and CDR2 SYGVQD (reference sequence). The CDR3 consists of 13 residues. J gave up 5 bases and V 8 bases, and 7 bases lay outside the gene matches. Using a J-beta primer mix together with a sample-barcoded 5' primer, a second PCR was run for roughly 7 to 12 cycles. Each cDNA molecule received a tag from a template-switch adaptor that had 12 random nucleotides. Each CDR3 protein is one row after TCRdb ran MiXCR on the 5' RACE reads. The table records hundreds of thousands of distinct CDR3 sequences, under 65% of them present only once. About this clonotype itself: The antigen remains unidentified.

Whole-study results and caveats: While age rose, TCR beta diversity per million T cells dropped in a roughly linear way. Reliance upon unsorted PBMCs precluded definitive naive versus antigen-experienced comparison. Both higher diversity and more naive CD4+ cells marked long-lived donors when set against aged donors.

This clonotype was obtained from a man aged 60 to 75 in good health. The chain employs TRBV10-1 and TRBJ2-7; TRBD1 matches at 9 bases. The sequenced material came from blood. CDR3 in amino acids: CASGRTGAHEQYF. The CDR3 DNA follows: TGCGCCAGCGGCCGGACAGGGGCCCACGAGCAGTACTTC.